The clone carrying this TCR beta chain has at least ten counts. Its antigen is not known. CDR3-region Arm-PCR and iRepertoire HTBI primers produced the TCR beta libraries. TCRdb re-derived calls from the multiplex PCR reads in MiXCR, one entry per CDR3 protein. The sample holds 350,000 to 500,000 distinct CDR3 sequences, 14% seen once. Stated time point: newly diagnosed GD, antithyroid drugs for less than 3 months. PBMCs were the source of the RNA used for TCR sequencing. Trimming cost V 8 bases and J 0 bases, with 26 bases left between them. The CDR3 extends over 18 amino acids. CDR1 and CDR2 from the germline V gene are SGHVT and SQSDAQ. The sample is drawn from a study of regulatory T cells in long-lasting Graves disease. Study-wide results and limits: Persistent disease exhibited a predilection for TRBV28, TRBJ1-2 and TRBJ2-5. Possibly, accuracy suffered from the small sample size.

The sample also formed part of further work on T cells in Graves' hyperthyroidism and ophthalmopathy. That investigation notes: Most clonotypes expanded in thyroid above 0.001 were likewise present in blood.

The sample consisted of peripheral blood mononuclear cells (PBMCs), taken at new diagnosis, from a patient treated with antithyroid drugs. This TCR was sampled from a woman in her forties or fifties with Graves disease. The rearrangement joins TRBV7-4 to TRBJ2-7; D may be TRBD1 or TRBD2 (6 bases each). CDR3 loop: CASLRRCTIRGGSYEQYF. CDR3 nucleotides: TGTGCCAGCCTCAGAAGGTGCACTATCAGGGGAGGCTCCTACGAGCAGTACTTC.